The 17 T cell receptor beta chains below all came from one sample that was sequenced in a study of T cells in Graves' hyperthyroidism and ophthalmopathy. RNA transcripts yielded amplified TCR beta CDR3 regions. The HTBI primer set drove a first-round RT-PCR of the TCR CDR3. TCRdb ran MiXCR on the multiplex PCR reads and lists one entry per CDR3 protein. The profile shows more than 450,000 distinct CDR3 sequences, about 20% of them singletons. Material: blood. All receptors derive from a man aged 35-49 years with Graves' ophthalmopathy.

This chain joins TRBV12-3 or TRBV12-4 and TRBJ2-1; TRBD2 might be the D (6 bases). The CDR3 consists of 12 residues. The V and J ends lost 7 bases and 8 bases respectively, with 12 bases between them. CDR3 protein: CASKQKRDEQFF. CDR3 DNA sequence: TGTGCCAGCAAACAAAAGCGGGATGAGCAGTTCTTC.

The chain recombines TRBV27 with TRBJ2-1; 7 nucleotides match TRBD2. Germline lookup yields CDR1 MNHEY and CDR2 SMNVEV (reference sequence). J gave up 8 bases and V 4 bases, and 5 bases lay outside the gene matches. This CDR3 is 13 amino acids long. Here the CDR3 reads CASSYGLDDEQFF. The CDR3, as DNA: TGTGCCAGCAGTTACGGACTAGACGATGAGCAGTTCTTC.

A few counts support this clonotype. The V and J genes are TRBV6-1 and TRBJ2-1; D unresolved. CDR3 length: 14 residues. V lost 3 bases, J lost 0 bases, and 6 bases lay in between. From germline, CDR1 is MNHNS and CDR2 SASEGT. The CDR3 is CASSEQYSYNEQFF. The CDR3 DNA is TGTGCCAGCAGTGAGCAATACTCCTACAATGAGCAGTTCTTC.

This clonotype has more than one count but fewer than ten. The chain is built from TRBV29-1 and TRBJ2-5; 8 bases are a match to TRBD1. This CDR3 contains 13 residues. Germline-derived CDR1 and CDR2 are SQVTM and ANQGSEA. Trimming removed 4 bases from V and 5 bases from J; junction bases left unmatched: 6. DNA of the CDR3: TGCAGCGTTGTAGACAGGGGATGGGAGACCCAGTACTTC. Protein sequence: CSVVDRGWETQYF.

This clonotype has a handful of counts. CDR3 nucleotide sequence: TGTGCCAGCAGCCCTGTAATAGCGGGATTCACGGTCCCGTTCTTC. Protein: CASSPVIAGFTVPFF. The rearrangement links TRBV12-3 or TRBV12-4 to TRBJ2-1; TRBD2 aligns across 8 bases. The CDR3 runs 15 residues. Trimming at V came to 6 bases and at J to 15 bases, leaving 19 bases not matched to a gene.

The chain uses TRBV7-9 and TRBJ2-5; 7 nucleotides line up with TRBD2. This CDR3 is 16 amino acids long. Germline values: CDR1 SEHNR, CDR2 FQNEAQ (reference sequence). V dropped 1 base and J dropped 4; count of bases not matched to a gene: 9. The chain's CDR3 is CASSLDVRGVTETQYF. The CDR3 region has the DNA TGTGCCAGCAGCTTAGACGTTCGGGGGGTGACAGAGACCCAGTACTTC. Together with reference TRBV7-9 and TRBJ2-5, the CDR3 gives the full variable domain: DTGVSQNPRHKITKRGQNVTFRCDPISEHNRLYWYRQTLGQGPEFLTYFQNEAQLEKSRLLSDRFSAERPKGSFSTLEIQRTEQGDSAMYLCASSLDVRGVTETQYFGPGTRLLVL.

This chain connects TRBV29-1 to TRBJ1-3, with 7 bases fitting TRBD1. CDR3 length: 13 amino acids. The V and J ends lost 6 bases and 0 bases, in that order; junction bases with no gene match: 2. Germline CDR1 and CDR2: SQVTM and ANQGSEA. CDR3 in DNA: TGCAGCGTCGGGACAGTCTCTGGAAACACCATATATTTT. It translates to CSVGTVSGNTIYF.

J is TRBJ2-2 and V is TRBV29-1; D is unresolved. The CDR3 sequence is 12 residues long. The V end lost 6 bases, the J end lost 4 bases, and 9 bases lay between the germline ends. Germline V gene sequence: CDR1 SQVTM, CDR2 ANQGSEA. The CDR3 coding sequence is TGCAGCGTAATACGGTCCACCGGGGAGCTGTTTTTT. It encodes CSVIRSTGELFF.

The chain combines TRBV4-1 with TRBJ2-5; unclear D gene. V lost 1 base, J lost 3 bases, and 6 bases lay in between. The germline V gene has CDR1 MGHRA and CDR2 YSYEKL. This CDR3 is 13 amino acids long. CDR3 loop: CASSQVAEETQYF. CDR3 nucleotides: TGCGCCAGCAGCCAAGTCGCGGAAGAGACCCAGTACTTC.

This clonotype was seen ten or more times. The chain combines TRBV12-3 or TRBV12-4 with TRBJ2-3, with 12 nucleotides matching TRBD1. This CDR3 is 15 amino acids long. The ends lost 7 bases at V and 4 bases at J; junction bases unmatched: 6. CDR3 bases: TGTGCCAGCACCCGGGGGACAGGGGGCGCAGATACGCAGTATTTT. Residues: CASTRGTGGADTQYF.

The chain couples TRBV11-2 to TRBJ1-2; D unclear. Germline-derived CDR1 and CDR2 are SGHAT and FQNNGV. Trimming stripped 3 bases from V and 2 bases from J, with 10 bases between. This CDR3 is 14 amino acids long. CDR3 region: CASSFLPENYGYTF. The CDR3 DNA is TGTGCCAGCAGCTTCCTTCCAGAAAACTATGGCTACACCTTC.

This clonotype came up many times. The chain couples TRBV2 to TRBJ1-1, with 8 bases lining up with TRBD1. After removal of 8 bases from V and 5 bases from J, the junction contained 13 bases not matched to a gene. Germline V lookup: CDR1 SNHLY, CDR2 FYNNEI. This CDR3 has 15 residues. CDR3 in amino acids: CASLDRGVGSTEAFF. The DNA for the CDR3 is TGTGCCAGCCTTGACAGGGGTGTGGGTAGTACTGAAGCTTTCTTT.

This clonotype showed up just a few times. This chain connects TRBV7-9 to TRBJ1-1; 9 bases align to TRBD1. The CDR3 is 16 residues long. V was clipped by 6 bases and J by 1 base; unmatched bases: 9. Germline V gene sequence: CDR1 SEHNR, CDR2 FQNEAQ (reference sequence). The CDR3 nucleotides are TGTGCCAGCAGGTCGGGACAGGGAAAGGGGAACACTGAAGCTTTCTTT. Translated: CASRSGQGKGNTEAFF. Complete variable domain (other parts from reference TRBV7-9 and TRBJ1-1): DTGVSQNPRHKITKRGQNVTFRCDPISEHNRLYWYRQTLGQGPEFLTYFQNEAQLEKSRLLSDRFSAERPKGSFSTLEIQRTEQGDSAMYLCASRSGQGKGNTEAFFGQGTRLTVV.

This chain connects TRBV9 to TRBJ1-6; the D gene is possibly TRBD1 (5 bases). Germline CDR1 SGDLS, CDR2 YYNGEE. V was pared by 0 bases and J by 10 bases, with 14 bases between. The CDR3 covers 15 residues. CDR3 nucleotides: TGTGCCAGCAGCGTAGGATCGGGGGAAGGATCACCCCTCCACTTT. Translating gives CASSVGSGEGSPLHF.

The gene calls are TRBV15 and TRBJ2-3; 9 positions match TRBD1. J lost 0 bases, V lost 0 bases, and 7 bases had no gene match. The V gene's germline CDR1 is LNHNV and CDR2 YYDKDF (reference sequence). This CDR3 contains 18 residues. CDR3 amino acids: CATSRDLETGGSTDTQYF. CDR3 DNA: TGTGCCACCAGCAGAGATCTCGAGACAGGGGGAAGCACAGATACGCAGTATTTT.

The chain is built from TRBV3-1 and TRBJ1-1; 7 nucleotides line up with TRBD1. V was pared by 7 bases and J by 7 bases, with 3 bases of the junction left unmatched. The germline CDR1 and CDR2 sequences are LGHDT and YNNKEL (reference sequence). The CDR3 covers 11 residues. The CDR3 spells CASKRDSEAFF. Here the CDR3 DNA reads TGTGCCAGCAAAAGGGACAGTGAAGCTTTCTTT.

The V call is TRBV6-1, the J call TRBJ2-4; D may be TRBD1 (6 bases). With 6 bases removed from V and 3 bases from J, the gap between germline ends came to 15 bases. The CDR3 spans 15 residues. CDR1 is MNHNS and CDR2 is SASEGT in the germline V gene. The CDR3: CASRGQRGGKNIQYF. CDR3 coding DNA: TGTGCCAGCAGGGGCCAGCGAGGGGGCAAAAACATTCAGTACTTC.